This T cell receptor (beta chain) originates from a study of shared clonotypes between healthy human individuals. Naive CD8 cells lacked CD45RO and underwent positive selection for CCR7, leaving out terminally differentiated effector memory CD45RA+ cells. This clone has a single count. The length of the CDR3 is 15 residues. Germline V gives CDR1 MNHEY, CDR2 SVGAGI. The J segment lost 5 bases and the V segment lost 8 bases, leaving 11 bases of the junction unmatched. Assay used: immunoSEQ multiplex PCR; TCRdb lists only in-frame clones, some missing. Among around 2,000,000 clones listed, around 96% were seen once.

J is TRBJ2-7 and V is TRBV6-5; TRBD2 matches at 11 bases. The TCR was taken from a man aged 18 to 30 in good health. The sample was naive CD8+ T cells sorted from blood. CDR3 sequence reads: CASRRTSGSEHEQYF. CDR3 bases: TGTGCCAGCCGCCGCACTAGCGGGAGTGAGCACGAGCAGTACTTC.